Listed below are T cell receptor beta chains from one sample, sequenced in a study of cytomegalovirus exposure and HLA in healthy donors. Profiling relied on immunoSEQ multiplex PCR, and the TCRdb table lists in-frame clones only, not all of them. This sample carries fewer than 55,000 clones, around nine tenths of them seen once, and the ten largest clones take around 1.4%. Sequencing was carried out using PBMCs. These receptors were taken from a man in his late teens or twenties in good health and CMV-seronegative. Both conserved end residues are part of each CDR3. Each record gives: D gene, V gene, clone size, J gene, CDR3 protein, CDR3 DNA. D genes are given only for firm matches. The listing skips clone size in some rows; elsewhere it reads once, few, many or a size class.

TRBD2	TRBV6-1	-	TRBJ2-5	CASSADSGSSETQYF	TGTGCCAGCAGTGCAGATAGCGGGAGCTCGGAGACCCAGTACTTC
TRBD1	TRBV5-4	-	TRBJ2-1	CASSRTRTGSYNEQFF	TGTGCCAGCAGCCGTACGAGGACAGGTTCCTACAATGAGCAGTTCTTC
TRBD2	TRBV28	-	TRBJ2-2	CASSGGSGIRIGELFF	TGTGCCAGCAGCGGCGGCAGCGGGATACGAATCGGGGAGCTGTTTTTT
TRBD2	TRBV27	few	TRBJ2-1	CASSPATSGRKRNEQFF	TGTGCCAGCAGTCCGGCGACTAGCGGGAGAAAACGCAATGAGCAGTTCTTC
TRBD2	TRBV7-3	-	TRBJ2-7	CASSVAGGPHEQYF	TGTGCCAGCAGTGTAGCGGGAGGGCCTCACGAGCAGTACTTC
TRBD1	TRBV30	-	TRBJ1-4	CAWSPRGAGGTTNEKLFF	TGTGCCTGGAGTCCCCGGGGGGCAGGGGGCACAACTAATGAAAAACTGTTTTTT
-	TRBV28	-	TRBJ2-1	CASTFTGYNEQFF	TGTGCCAGCACCTTTACCGGGTACAATGAGCAGTTCTTC
-	TRBV10-1	-	TRBJ2-2	CASSESGVLTNTGELFF	TGCGCCAGCAGTGAGTCCGGGGTGTTGACGAACACCGGGGAGCTGTTTTTT
TRBD2	TRBV6-1	-	TRBJ2-2	CASSERRAGAAGELFF	TGTGCCAGCAGTGAAAGAAGAGCGGGAGCAGCCGGGGAGCTGTTTTTT
-	TRBV7-2	-	TRBJ2-1	CASSLLRGHEQFF	TGTGCCAGCAGCTTGTTGCGGGGCCATGAGCAGTTCTTC
-	TRBV29-1	few	TRBJ1-1	CSVVDSPTEAFF	TGCAGCGTTGTCGACAGTCCGACTGAAGCTTTCTTT
-	TRBV12-5	-	TRBJ2-7	CASGLSRYEQYF	TGTGCTAGTGGTTTGAGCCGCTACGAGCAGTACTTC
TRBD2	TRBV4-1	-	TRBJ2-1	CASSQEVRGRAEVEQFF	TGCGCCAGCAGCCAAGAAGTACGCGGGAGGGCCGAGGTTGAGCAGTTCTTC
TRBD1	TRBV27	few	TRBJ2-7	CASSPDRGYEQYF	TGTGCCAGCAGTCCGGACAGGGGCTACGAGCAGTACTTC
-	TRBV27	-	TRBJ1-2	CASSSDFTGHYGYTF	TGTGCCAGCAGTTCAGACTTCACAGGGCACTATGGCTACACCTTC
TRBD2	TRBV6-1	-	TRBJ2-3	CASSGLAGSTDTQYF	TGTGCCAGCAGCGGACTAGCGGGTAGCACAGATACGCAGTATTTT
-	TRBV5-8	-	TRBJ1-2	CASSLNAARRSNYGYTF	TGTGCCAGCAGCTTGAACGCTGCCCGGAGATCTAACTATGGCTACACCTTC
TRBD1	TRBV11-3	-	TRBJ2-5	CASSARDREETQYF	TGTGCCAGCAGCGCGCGGGACAGGGAAGAGACCCAGTACTTC
-	TRBV28	-	TRBJ1-5	CASSLFGVYSNQPQHF	TGTGCCAGCAGTTTGTTCGGGGTCTATAGCAATCAGCCCCAGCATTTT
-	TRBV15	-	TRBJ1-2	CATSPHLRDGGYTF	TGTGCCACCAGCCCACATCTGCGGGATGGAGGCTACACCTTC
TRBD2	TRBV29-1	-	TRBJ2-3	CSPVPAGGSDTQYF	TGCAGCCCTGTTCCAGCGGGAGGCTCAGATACGCAGTATTTT
-	TRBV5-5	-	TRBJ2-5	CASSLGRQETQYF	TGTGCCAGCAGCTTGGGGAGACAAGAGACCCAGTACTTC
TRBD1	TRBV30	once	TRBJ2-5	CAWEQGGTQYF	TGTGCCTGGGAACAGGGGGGGACCCAGTACTTC
TRBD2	TRBV28	-	TRBJ2-5	CASSFRSLGGGSTSTQYF	TGTGCCAGCAGTTTCAGGAGTTTAGGCGGGGGGTCAACATCTACCCAGTACTTC
TRBD1	TRBV28	-	TRBJ1-3	CASSLSRWTGLGFGNTIYF	TGTGCCAGCAGTTTATCACGTTGGACAGGGTTGGGCTTTGGAAACACCATATATTTT
TRBD2	TRBV27	-	TRBJ2-1	CASTPRGTSAHNEQFF	TGTGCCAGCACCCCCCGAGGTACTAGCGCTCACAATGAGCAGTTCTTC
TRBD1	TRBV27	-	TRBJ2-7	CASSLGTGGAEQYF	TGTGCCAGCAGCCTCGGCACAGGGGGAGCCGAGCAGTACTTC
-	TRBV18	-	TRBJ1-1	CASSPRKPDRPNTEAFF	TGTGCCAGCTCACCACGTAAACCCGACAGACCGAACACTGAAGCTTTCTTT
TRBD1	TRBV5-1	-	TRBJ2-7	CASSPGDRSYEQYF	TGCGCCAGCAGCCCCGGGGACAGATCCTACGAGCAGTACTTC
TRBD2	TRBV30	-	TRBJ2-5	CAWSIGLADKETQYF	TGTGCCTGGAGCATCGGACTAGCGGATAAAGAGACCCAGTACTTC
-	TRBV5-1	-	TRBJ2-7	CASSSAGIAYEQYF	TGCGCCAGCAGCTCCGCGGGGATAGCCTACGAGCAGTACTTC
TRBD2	TRBV7-9	once	TRBJ2-1	CASSFVAGGRQFYNEQFF	TGTGCCAGCAGCTTTGTGGCGGGAGGGAGACAATTTTACAATGAGCAGTTCTTC
-	TRBV27	-	TRBJ2-7	CASSSFAGTYEQYF	TGTGCCAGCAGTTCCTTCGCGGGTACCTACGAGCAGTACTTC
TRBD2	TRBV7-3	-	TRBJ2-3	CASSLTGTSGSFTDTQYF	TGTGCCAGCAGCTTAACAGGGACTAGCGGGAGTTTCACAGATACGCAGTATTTT
-	TRBV15	-	TRBJ2-7	CATSRDKRVSYEQYF	TGTGCCACCAGCAGAGATAAGAGGGTCTCCTACGAGCAGTACTTC
-	TRBV28	few	TRBJ2-7	CASSFWAGASYEQYF	TGTGCCAGCAGTTTCTGGGCCGGCGCCTCCTACGAGCAGTACTTC
-	TRBV27	-	TRBJ2-1	CASSLSVSSYNEQFF	TGTGCCAGCAGTTTATCGGTCAGCTCCTACAATGAGCAGTTCTTC
-	TRBV9	-	TRBJ2-7	CASSVAGLGPGIDEQYF	TGTGCCAGCAGCGTAGCGGGTCTGGGTCCCGGGATAGACGAGCAGTACTTC
-	TRBV2	-	TRBJ1-1	CASIDPPGAFF	TGTGCCAGCATCGACCCTCCAGGGGCTTTCTTT
-	TRBV29-1	-	TRBJ1-1	CSVGDTEAFF	TGCAGCGTAGGAGACACTGAAGCTTTCTTT
TRBD2	TRBV10-3	-	TRBJ2-1	CAISVSGRGEQFF	TGTGCCATCAGTGTCAGCGGGAGGGGTGAGCAGTTCTTC
-	TRBV30	once	TRBJ2-7	CAWTDRRREQYF	TGTGCCTGGACCGACAGACGAAGGGAGCAGTACTTC
-	TRBV11-2	-	TRBJ2-3	CASSLDGSSTDTQYF	TGTGCCAGCAGCTTAGACGGGTCAAGCACAGATACGCAGTATTTT
-	TRBV5-1	-	TRBJ1-4	CASSLATLGAGGEKLFF	TGCGCCAGCAGCTTGGCAACCTTGGGGGCAGGTGGTGAAAAACTGTTTTTT
TRBD2	TRBV11-2	-	TRBJ2-2	CASSPIAGAMNTGELFF	TGTGCCAGCAGCCCGATAGCGGGAGCGATGAACACCGGGGAGCTGTTTTTT
-	TRBV12-2	-	TRBJ2-5	CASRLAIPTGRETQYF	TGTGCAAGTCGCTTAGCTATACCGACAGGGCGGGAGACCCAGTACTTC
-	TRBV7-9	-	TRBJ2-4	CASSSSSLAKNIQYF	TGTGCCAGCAGCTCCTCTAGTTTAGCCAAAAACATTCAGTACTTC
TRBD1	TRBV6-1	-	TRBJ1-5	CASSAPSVGTGQNQPQHF	TGTGCCAGCAGTGCGCCATCCGTTGGGACAGGCCAGAATCAGCCCCAGCATTTT